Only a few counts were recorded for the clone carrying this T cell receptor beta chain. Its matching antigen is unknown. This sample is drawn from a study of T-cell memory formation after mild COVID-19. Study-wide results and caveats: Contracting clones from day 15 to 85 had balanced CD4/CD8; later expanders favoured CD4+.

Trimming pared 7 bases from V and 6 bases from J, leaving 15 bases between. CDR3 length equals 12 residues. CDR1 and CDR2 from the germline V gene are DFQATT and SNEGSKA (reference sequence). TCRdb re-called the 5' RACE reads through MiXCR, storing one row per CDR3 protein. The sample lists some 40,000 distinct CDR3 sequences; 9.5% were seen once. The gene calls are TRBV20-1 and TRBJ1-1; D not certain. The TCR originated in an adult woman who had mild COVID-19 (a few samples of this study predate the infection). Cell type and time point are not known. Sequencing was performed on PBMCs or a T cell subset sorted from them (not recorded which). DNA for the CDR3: TGCAGTGGTGGGAGACGGGTCCCTGAAGCTTTCTTT. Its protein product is CSGGRRVPEAFF.